These 20 T cell receptor beta chains were sequenced from one sample in a study of blood T cell repertoires in COVID-19. Profiled with immunoSEQ multiplex PCR; TCRdb holds only in-frame clones, not every one. The sample includes about 75,000 clones, 75% to 90% of them seen just once. Sequenced material: peripheral blood. These TCRs come from a man older than 75 with COVID-19, enrolled during active disease.

The genes are TRBV11-2 and TRBJ1-6; 9 bases fit TRBD1. Germline trimming cut 0 bases from V and 3 bases from J; bases unmatched to any gene: 12. The CDR3 runs to 20 residues. CDR1 is SGHAT and CDR2 is FQNNGV in the germline V gene. The CDR3 loop reads CASSLDSLGTGILYNSPLHF. CDR3 nucleotides: TGTGCCAGCAGCTTAGATTCCTTAGGGACAGGGATTCTCTATAATTCACCCCTCCACTTT.

The chain employs TRBV2 and TRBJ2-7; the D gene is possibly TRBD1 (7 bases). Deletions cut 5 bases from V and 7 bases from J, with 18 bases between. The CDR3 is 14 residues long. The germline CDR1 and CDR2 sequences are SNHLY and FYNNEI. CDR3: CASSRDSPAGEQYF. The CDR3 DNA follows: TGTGCCAGCAGTAGGGACAGCCCGGCGGGGGAGCAGTACTTC.

V is TRBV28 and J is TRBJ1-2; D gene ambiguous. Germline values: CDR1 MDHEN, CDR2 SYDVKM. V lost 4 bases to trimming and J lost 8 bases, with 14 bases between them. The CDR3 is 13 residues long. CDR3 nucleotides: TGTGCCAGCAGTTCCCCAGGAACTAGAGGCTACACCTTC. It translates to CASSSPGTRGYTF.

In its sample, this clone was seen once. The chain joins TRBV11-2 to TRBJ1-2; D is perhaps TRBD1 (6 bases). The CDR3 totals 13 residues. Trimming cost V 5 bases and J 6 bases, with 13 bases left between them. Germline loops: CDR1 SGHAT, CDR2 FQNNGV. The CDR3 sequence: CASSPRTVNGYTF. CDR3 DNA: TGTGCCAGCAGCCCCCGGACAGTTAATGGCTACACCTTC.

This rearrangement joins TRBV11-3 to TRBJ1-2, with 7 bases identical to TRBD1. The V and J ends lost 1 base and 4 bases, in that order; junction bases with no gene match: 6. This CDR3 spans 15 amino acids. CDR1 is SGHNT, CDR2 YENEEA, per germline. In nucleotides, the CDR3 is TGTGCCAGCAGCTTAGTGGGCGGACAGGCCTATGGCTACACCTTC. Translating it yields CASSLVGGQAYGYTF.

For this clone: Other DNA sequences from this sample encode an identical CDR3 as well. The chain couples TRBV6-5 to TRBJ1-1; TRBD1 aligns across 9 bases. The CDR3 totals 15 residues. Germline values: CDR1 MNHEY, CDR2 SVGAGI. V was pared by 6 bases and J by 1 base, with 6 bases of the junction left unmatched. The CDR3 DNA follows: TGTGCCAGCAGCAATACAGGGGGCAGGAACACTGAAGCTTTCTTT. It translates to CASSNTGGRNTEAFF.

The genes are TRBV7-2 and TRBJ2-5, with D possibly being TRBD2 (5 bases). This CDR3 has 12 amino acids. From germline, CDR1 is SGHTA and CDR2 FQGNSA. V lost 3 bases, J lost 4 bases, and 6 bases lay in between. CDR3 region: CASSFRGETQYF. CDR3 coding DNA: TGTGCCAGCAGCTTCCGGGGAGAGACCCAGTACTTC.

The CDR3 DNA reads as TGTGCCAGCAGCCCTATCGACAGAATGAACACTGAAGCTTTCTTT. This gives the protein CASSPIDRMNTEAFF. The chain combines TRBV3-1 (or the pseudogene TRBV3-2) with TRBJ1-1; perhaps TRBD1 as D (5 bases). Between the trimmed V and J ends, which lost 4 bases and 0 bases, there was a span of 12 bases. The germline V gene has CDR1 LGHDT and CDR2 YNNKEL (reference sequence). The CDR3 is 15 amino acids.

This clone was counted between two and nine times. The chain couples TRBV4-1 to TRBJ2-6; perhaps TRBD1 as D (5 bases). Per the germline V gene, CDR1 is MGHRA and CDR2 is YSYEKL. The CDR3 length is 18 residues. The ends were cut back, 0 bases at V and 0 bases at J, with 12 bases in the middle. The DNA for the CDR3 is TGCGCCAGCAGCCAAGAGTTATACAGGTTCTCTGGGGCCAACGTCCTGACTTTC. The encoded protein is CASSQELYRFSGANVLTF.

This rearrangement joins TRBV18 to TRBJ1-6; D is possibly TRBD1 (6 bases). This CDR3 contains 15 residues. Germline V gene data show CDR1 as KGHSH and CDR2 as LQKENI. Between the trimmed V and J ends, which lost 3 bases and 13 bases, there was a span of 19 bases. CDR3 protein: CASSPVGQPSGPLHF. DNA for the CDR3: TGTGCCAGCTCACCTGTGGGACAACCATCGGGGCCCCTCCACTTT. The full variable domain, completed using reference TRBV18 and TRBJ1-6, is NAGVMQNPRHLVRRRGQEARLRCSPMKGHSHVYWYRQLPEEGLKFMVYLQKENIIDESGMPKERFSAEFPKEGPSILRIQQVVRGDSAAYFCASSPVGQPSGPLHFGNGTRLTVT.

Regarding this clone: Other DNA sequences of this sample code for an identical CDR3. The CDR3 bases are TGCGCCAGCAGCTTGACAGGGACTGGAAACACCATATATTTT. This encodes CASSLTGTGNTIYF. V gene TRBV5-1 combines with J gene TRBJ1-3, with D possibly TRBD1 on 6 matching bases. Trimming removed 1 base at V and 2 bases at J, with 7 bases between. The CDR3 extends over 14 amino acids. CDR1 SGHRS and CDR2 YFSETQ come from the germline V gene.

A few counts support this clone. This chain connects TRBV4-1 to TRBJ1-5; 9 nucleotides align to TRBD1. V lost 1 base to trimming and J lost 4 bases; unmatched junction nucleotides: 2. The CDR3 length is 15 residues. Germline CDR1 reads MGHRA; CDR2 reads YSYEKL. The CDR3 loop is CASSQAGQGNQPQHF. The CDR3 nucleotides are TGCGCCAGCAGCCAAGCGGGACAGGGAAATCAGCCCCAGCATTTT.

This chain joins TRBV6-1 and TRBJ2-5; 12 bases are a match to TRBD2. The V segment lost 4 bases and the J segment 2 bases; nucleotides outside the gene matches: 11. Germline assignment: CDR1 MNHNS and CDR2 SASEGT. The CDR3 length is 18 residues. The CDR3 DNA is TGTGCCAGCAGTGTTGGGGTACTAGCGGGGGGCAAGCAAGAGACCCAGTACTTC. Translated, it gives CASSVGVLAGGKQETQYF.

This clone was observed once. The chain employs TRBV7-2 and TRBJ2-4, with 10 bases lining up with TRBD1. The trim removed 0 bases at V and 7 bases at J, leaving 0 bases unmatched. Germline lookup yields CDR1 SGHTA and CDR2 FQGNSA. This CDR3 has 14 residues. CDR3 in amino acids: CASSLAGQGNIQYF. The CDR3, as DNA: TGTGCCAGCAGCTTAGCGGGACAGGGGAACATTCAGTACTTC.

The chain carries TRBV18 and TRBJ2-2; 15 bases are a match to TRBD2. Trimming at V came to 2 bases and at J to 0 bases, leaving 1 base not matched to a gene. There are 18 residues in the CDR3. The V gene's germline CDR1 is KGHSH and CDR2 LQKENI. The CDR3 coding sequence is TGTGCCAGCTCACCAGGGACTAGCGGGGGGCCGAACACCGGGGAGCTGTTTTTT. Encoded protein: CASSPGTSGGPNTGELFF.

The chain uses TRBV25-1 and TRBJ2-5; D possibly corresponds to TRBD2 (5 bases). Germline values: CDR1 MGHDK, CDR2 SYGVNS. V was clipped by 4 bases and J by 3 bases, with 24 bases between them. CDR3 size: 18 residues. CDR3 amino acids: CASSGYNRAGLREETQYF. The CDR3 DNA sequence: TGTGCCAGCAGTGGCTACAATCGGGCAGGACTTAGGGAAGAGACCCAGTACTTC.

The chain carries TRBV27 and TRBJ1-1; weak D call: TRBD1 (5 bases). Germline CDR1 MNHEY, CDR2 SMNVEV (reference sequence). CDR3 length equals 13 residues. The ends were cut back, 4 bases at V and 6 bases at J, with 12 bases in the middle. The CDR3 region has the DNA TGTGCCAGCAGTTCCTCCTGGGGGGCTGAAGCTTTCTTT. This gives the protein CASSSSWGAEAFF.

As for this clone: Other DNA sequences within the sample encode an identical CDR3. CDR3 DNA sequence: TGTGCCAGCAGCACAGAGAACACTGAAGCTTTCTTT. This encodes CASSTENTEAFF. The chain combines TRBV6-6 with TRBJ1-1; D unresolved. With 6 bases removed from V and 1 base from J, the gap between germline ends came to 6 bases. The CDR3 has 12 amino acids. The germline V gene has CDR1 MNHNY and CDR2 SVGAGI (reference sequence).

The V call is TRBV11-2, the J call TRBJ2-5, with D possibly matching TRBD1 (5 bases). The CDR3 sequence is 15 residues long. Germline values: CDR1 SGHAT, CDR2 FQNNGV. V was trimmed by 5 bases and J by 2 bases, leaving 15 bases between them. The CDR3 DNA is TGTGCCAGCAGCCGGCTACAGGTGGGACAAGAGACCCAGTACTTC. Amino acids: CASSRLQVGQETQYF. Full variable domain (remainder filled in from reference TRBV11-2 and TRBJ2-5): EAGVAQSPRYKIIEKRQSVAFWCNPISGHATLYWYQQILGQGPKLLIQFQNNGVVDDSQLPKDRFSAERLKGVDSTLKIQPAKLEDSAVYLCASSRLQVGQETQYFGPGTRLLVL.

The V gene is TRBV11-2, the J gene TRBJ2-4, with 11 bases lining up with TRBD2. The V gene end was trimmed by 4 bases and the J gene end by 0 bases; junction bases not matched to a gene: 8. Per the germline V gene, CDR1 is SGHAT and CDR2 is FQNNGV. This CDR3 contains 18 residues. The DNA for the CDR3 is TGTGCCAGCAGCTCTGTTACTAGCGGGGGACTAGCCAAAAACATTCAGTACTTC. Translation: CASSSVTSGGLAKNIQYF.